The entry below describes one T cell receptor (beta chain). Its specificity is not known. The sample comes from a study of T cells in Graves' hyperthyroidism and ophthalmopathy. Exclusion of a patient resulted from uncontrolled infection, other autoimmune disease, pregnancy or lactation. Unmatched junction bases numbered 8, after V lost 5 bases and J lost 5 bases. Per the germline V gene, CDR1 is SGHTA and CDR2 is FQGNSA. CDR3 length equals 15 residues. TCR beta CDR3 sequences were amplified from RNA transcripts. A set of HTBI primers served as the primers for a first-round RT-PCR of the TCR CDR3. TCRdb itself ran the multiplex PCR reads through MiXCR, one entry per CDR3 protein. The data contain 600,000 to 650,000 distinct CDR3 sequences, 16% of them seen just once; the ten biggest clones take up around 3.9%. Study-level results: The model's output predicted ophthalmopathy at a median of approximately 6.5 months prior to onset.

What was sequenced was blood. The receptor comes from a woman in her twenties or thirties with Graves' hyperthyroidism. The V call is TRBV7-2, the J call TRBJ1-5; 8 bases line up with TRBD1. The CDR3 DNA reads TGTGCCAGCAGCCTGGAGGGACAGGTGTATCAGCCCCAGCATTTT. Translating gives CASSLEGQVYQPQHF.